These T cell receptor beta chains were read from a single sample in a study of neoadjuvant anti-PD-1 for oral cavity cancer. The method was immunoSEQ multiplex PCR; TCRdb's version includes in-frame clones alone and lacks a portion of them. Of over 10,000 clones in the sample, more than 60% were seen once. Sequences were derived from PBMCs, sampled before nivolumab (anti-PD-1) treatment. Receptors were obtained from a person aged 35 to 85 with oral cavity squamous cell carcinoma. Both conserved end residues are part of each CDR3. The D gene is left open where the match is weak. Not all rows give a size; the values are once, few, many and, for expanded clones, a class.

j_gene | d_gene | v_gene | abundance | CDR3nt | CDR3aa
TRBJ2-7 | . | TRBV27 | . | TGTGCCAGCAGTTTATACAGGGCCCCCTACGAGCAGTACTTC | CASSLYRAPYEQYF
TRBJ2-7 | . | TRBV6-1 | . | TGTGCCAGCAGTGAGGCCAGGGGGGTTTACGAGCAGTACTTC | CASSEARGVYEQYF
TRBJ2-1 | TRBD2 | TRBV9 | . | TGTGCCAGCAGCGTAGATAGCGGGGGGAGCTCCTACAATGAGCAGTTCTTC | CASSVDSGGSSYNEQFF
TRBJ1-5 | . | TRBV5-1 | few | TGCGCCAGCAGCTTGGCGGGGGACTCCCGTCAGCCCCAGCATTTT | CASSLAGDSRQPQHF
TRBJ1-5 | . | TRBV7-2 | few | TGTGCCAGCAGCTTAAGCATCAGCAGAGATCAGCCCCAGCATTTT | CASSLSISRDQPQHF
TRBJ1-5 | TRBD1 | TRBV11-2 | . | TGTGCCAGCAGCTCCGGACAGGGGGGCGCAGGGCCCCAGCATTTT | CASSSGQGGAGPQHF
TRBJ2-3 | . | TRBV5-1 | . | TGCGCCAGCAGCTTGGCTGTTCCGTGGAGGGATACGCAGTATTTT | CASSLAVPWRDTQYF
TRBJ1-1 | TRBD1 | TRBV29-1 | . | TGCAGCGTCTCACAGGGGAGGGGCACTGAAGCTTTCTTT | CSVSQGRGTEAFF
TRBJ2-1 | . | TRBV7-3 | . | TGTGCCAGCAGCTTAAATAACGGCGGGTCCCTGTTCTTC | CASSLNNGGSLFF
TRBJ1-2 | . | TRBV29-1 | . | TGCAGCGTGGGAACTAACTATGGCTACACCTTC | CSVGTNYGYTF
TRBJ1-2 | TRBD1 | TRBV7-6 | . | TGTGCCAGCAGCCCGAGGACAGGTTTTAACTATGGCTACACCTTC | CASSPRTGFNYGYTF
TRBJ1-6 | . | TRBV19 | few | TGTGCCAGTAGTATGGGGGGCGTGAGTTCACCCCTCCACTTT | CASSMGGVSSPLHF
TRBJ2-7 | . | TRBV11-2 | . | TGTGCCAGCGCCAGAGGCCCACAGCCCTCCTACGAGCAGTACTTC | CASARGPQPSYEQYF
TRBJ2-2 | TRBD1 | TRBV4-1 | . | TGCGCCAGCAGCCAAATGGGACAGGGGAACACCGGGGAGCTGTTTTTT | CASSQMGQGNTGELFF
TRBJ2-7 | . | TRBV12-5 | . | TGTGCTAGTGGTTTGGGACAGTTCTACGAGCAGTACTTC | CASGLGQFYEQYF
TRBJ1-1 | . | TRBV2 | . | TGTGCCAGCAGTGACAGGGTTAGGGGCACTGAAGCTTTCTTT | CASSDRVRGTEAFF
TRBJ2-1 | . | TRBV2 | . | TGTGCCAGCAAACGGACTTTTACCTACAATGAGCAGTTCTTC | CASKRTFTYNEQFF
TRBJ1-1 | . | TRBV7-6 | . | TGTGCCAGCAGCCTCCGAGGGAACACTGAAGCTTTCTTT | CASSLRGNTEAFF
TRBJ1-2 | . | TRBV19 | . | TGTGCCAGTAGTAGTTCCCGCAGCGGGAACTATGGCTACACCTTC | CASSSSRSGNYGYTF
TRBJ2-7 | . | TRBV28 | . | TGTGCCAGCAGTTTCCCCCCCAACAGCGGCGAGCAGTACTTC | CASSFPPNSGEQYF
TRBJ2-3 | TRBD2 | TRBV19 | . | TGTGCCAGTAGTTTGTTAAGCGGGGGCACAGATACGCAGTATTTT | CASSLLSGGTDTQYF
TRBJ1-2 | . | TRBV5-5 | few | TGTGCCAGCAGCTTGGGCACGGCTAACTATGGCTACACCTTC | CASSLGTANYGYTF
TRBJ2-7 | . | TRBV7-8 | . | TGTGCCAGCAGCTTTACGGGCGACGAGCAGTACTTC | CASSFTGDEQYF
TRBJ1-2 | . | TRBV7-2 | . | TGTGCCAGCAGCCGGGGGGATGGCTACACCTTC | CASSRGDGYTF
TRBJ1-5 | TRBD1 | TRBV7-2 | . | TGTGCCAGCAGCTTCCGGACAGGGACCAATCAGCCCCAGCATTTT | CASSFRTGTNQPQHF
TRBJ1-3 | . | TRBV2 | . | TGTGCCAGCAGTGAAGCGAGACAGGCTGGAAACACCATATATTTT | CASSEARQAGNTIYF
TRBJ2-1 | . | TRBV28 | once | TGTGCCAGCGGCCGGCCGCAGCAGTTCTTC | CASGRPQQFF
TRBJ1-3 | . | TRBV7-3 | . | TGTGCCAGCAGCTCCGGGAATCCGGGAAACACCATATATTTT | CASSSGNPGNTIYF
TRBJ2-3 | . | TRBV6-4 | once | TGTGCCAGCTCCCCAGAGGAGGGGGAGGGGTCAGATACGCAGTATTTT | CASSPEEGEGSDTQYF